Listed below are T cell receptor beta chains from one sample, sequenced in a study of shared clonotypes between healthy human individuals. Profiling relied on immunoSEQ multiplex PCR, and the TCRdb table lists in-frame clones only, not all of them. The sample carries about 2 million clones, about 95% recorded once. The sequenced sample was naive CD8+ T cells sorted from blood. Receptors originate from a young man in good health. Each CDR3 is given with its conserved first and last residue. The order of the fields is clone size, CDR3 length, V gene, J gene, CDR3 protein. Rows may omit the clone size; those that give it use once, few, many or a size class.

size: -; length: 14; V: TRBV28; J: TRBJ1-2; CDR3: CASSYRGPSYGYTF
size: -; length: 15; V: TRBV28; J: TRBJ2-7; CDR3: CASSPTGEVLDEQYF
size: once; length: 15; V: TRBV4-1; J: TRBJ2-2; CDR3: CASSPPEGGSGELFF
size: -; length: 13; V: TRBV9; J: TRBJ1-6; CDR3: CASREGWNSPLHF
size: -; length: 13; V: TRBV6-5; J: TRBJ2-7; CDR3: CASSYREGYEQYF
size: -; length: 14; V: TRBV28; J: TRBJ2-7; CDR3: CASRLVGSSYEQYF
size: -; length: 12; V: TRBV5-6; J: TRBJ2-1; CDR3: CASSWGTGEQFF
size: once; length: 14; V: TRBV9; J: TRBJ2-5; CDR3: CASSVGLAGGTQYF
size: -; length: 13; V: TRBV10-3; J: TRBJ2-7; CDR3: CAISGDSSYEQYF
size: -; length: 13; V: TRBV28; J: TRBJ1-2; CDR3: CASSSDRDYGYTF
size: -; length: 13; V: TRBV29-1; J: TRBJ2-7; CDR3: CSVLAGGPDEQYF
size: once; length: 14; V: TRBV7-9; J: TRBJ2-7; CDR3: CASSQAGGSYEQYF
size: -; length: 15; V: TRBV5-1; J: TRBJ2-1; CDR3: CASSLEGGLPNEQFF
size: -; length: 17; V: TRBV5-1; J: TRBJ2-6; CDR3: CASSIGQGEAGANVLTF
size: -; length: 16; V: TRBV5-6; J: TRBJ1-2; CDR3: CASSLGERGPPVGYTF
size: -; length: 14; V: TRBV6-5; J: TRBJ2-2; CDR3: CASSPPRSPGELFF
size: -; length: 18; V: TRBV4-3; J: TRBJ2-3; CDR3: CASSQDLISGTQTDTQYF
size: -; length: 14; V: TRBV27; J: TRBJ1-4; CDR3: CASSLTGGREKLFF
size: -; length: 14; V: TRBV19; J: TRBJ1-2; CDR3: CASSFTEGINGYTF
size: -; length: 19; V: TRBV4-3; J: TRBJ2-5; CDR3: CASSQDFGGLAGDQETQYF
size: -; length: 13; V: TRBV28; J: TRBJ1-1; CDR3: CASSLGRGTEAFF
size: -; length: 15; V: TRBV28; J: TRBJ2-7; CDR3: CASSFTETSSYEQYF
size: -; length: 13; V: TRBV4-1; J: TRBJ1-1; CDR3: CASSQVGYTEAFF
size: once; length: 16; V: TRBV7-9; J: TRBJ2-6; CDR3: CASSPGPPSGANVLTF
size: -; length: 10; V: TRBV29-1; J: TRBJ2-3; CDR3: CSVTADTQYF
size: -; length: 12; V: TRBV27; J: TRBJ2-1; CDR3: CASSEIDGWQFF
size: once; length: 14; V: TRBV7-2; J: TRBJ1-2; CDR3: CASSSTVDFDGYTF
size: -; length: 15; V: TRBV19; J: TRBJ2-6; CDR3: CASWGSKSGANVLTF
size: -; length: 15; V: TRBV6-1; J: TRBJ1-6; CDR3: CASSERGGYNSPLHF
size: -; length: 15; V: TRBV5-1; J: TRBJ2-1; CDR3: CASSLAAPSYNEQFF
size: -; length: 13; V: TRBV27; J: TRBJ2-7; CDR3: CASRPAGAYEQYF
size: -; length: 15; V: TRBV11-2; J: TRBJ1-2; CDR3: CASSSRDRGLYGYTF
size: once; length: 13; V: TRBV27; J: TRBJ1-1; CDR3: CASRPTGYTEAFF
size: -; length: 17; V: TRBV9; J: TRBJ2-7; CDR3: CASSAIRSRGFFYEQYF
size: -; length: 16; V: TRBV5-6; J: TRBJ2-7; CDR3: CASSPISGGSLYEQYF
size: -; length: 15; V: TRBV27; J: TRBJ2-5; CDR3: CASSLNGMYQETQYF
size: -; length: 12; V: TRBV7-8; J: TRBJ2-7; CDR3: CASSLPGREQYF
size: -; length: 15; V: TRBV19; J: TRBJ1-5; CDR3: CASRWGYYSNQPQHF
size: -; length: 16; V: TRBV10-3; J: TRBJ2-3; CDR3: CAISEVRLGTLDTQYF
size: -; length: 15; V: TRBV19; J: TRBJ2-2; CDR3: CASSMPTGRTGELFF
size: -; length: 12; V: TRBV5-6; J: TRBJ2-3; CDR3: CASSISTDTQYF
size: few; length: 13; V: TRBV19; J: TRBJ2-5; CDR3: CASSIDLEETQYF
size: -; length: 15; V: TRBV28; J: TRBJ2-1; CDR3: CASSIAGAVYNEQFF
size: -; length: 13; V: TRBV27; J: TRBJ1-5; CDR3: CASSLDGNQPQHF
size: -; length: 20; V: TRBV7-6; J: TRBJ2-3; CDR3: CASSLAGFEGWRSSTDTQYF